Detailed here is one T cell receptor beta chain. The V gene's germline CDR1 is KGHSH and CDR2 LQKENI. The V and J ends lost 0 bases and 7 bases, in that order; junction bases with no gene match: 6. The CDR3 loop spans 16 amino acids. This sample was included in a study of shared T cell receptors in the human thymus. The protocol was immunoSEQ multiplex PCR, while the TCRdb copy is restricted to in-frame clones and leaves out a portion. This repertoire shows 700,000 or so clones, 80% to 90% found once; its top ten account for more than 0.01%. This same sample was also part of a study on human thymus T cells.

The clonotype was recovered from a girl less than two years old with a congenital heart defect. The chain combines TRBV18 with TRBJ2-1; 10 nucleotides line up with TRBD1. The specimen was thymocytes. CDR3 protein: CASSPPWDRGYNEQFF. The CDR3 region has the DNA TGTGCCAGCTCACCACCGTGGGACAGGGGTTATAATGAGCAGTTCTTC.